A single sample is the source of the 5 T cell receptor beta chains below, sequenced in a study of beta chain features in type 1 diabetes. Investigators reverse transcribed all isolated RNA, so they sequenced expressed TCRB transcripts. Repertoires were generated with immunoSEQ multiplex PCR, while TCRdb's copy carries only in-frame clones and drops some. The table lists about 650,000 clones, under 15% of them singletons, with around 0.12% in the top ten. General study points: Moderate but significant shortening of TCRB CDR3s was recorded in all four CD4+ subsets from Type 1 diabetes patients.

Which antigens these TCRs recognize remains unknown. The sample was naive CD4+ T cells from blood. These receptor sequences come from a young man with type 1 diabetes.

This clone was seen only a few times. The J gene is TRBJ1-2, the V gene TRBV10-3; D is possibly TRBD1 (5 bases). V dropped 3 bases and J dropped 2 bases, with 7 bases sitting between them. This CDR3 contains 13 residues. CDR1 is ENHRY and CDR2 is SYGVKD in the germline V gene. The CDR3 region has the DNA TGTGCCATCAGTGAACAGGCCAACTATGGCTACACCTTC. Protein product: CAISEQANYGYTF.

This clone was detected only a few times. V gene TRBV2 combines with J gene TRBJ1-2, with 7 bases matching TRBD1. Trimming removed 3 bases from V and 4 bases from J; junction bases left unmatched: 5. Germline V gene data show CDR1 as SNHLY and CDR2 as FYNNEI. The CDR3 runs 14 residues. The CDR3 region has the DNA TGTGCCAGCAGTGAGGTCAGGGGGTCCTATGGCTACACCTTC. As protein: CASSEVRGSYGYTF.

In this sample, this clone turned up a few times. The V and J genes are TRBV29-1 and TRBJ1-6, with 8 bases that match TRBD1. This CDR3 contains 15 residues. Germline V CDR1 and CDR2: SQVTM, ANQGSEA. The V segment lost 5 bases and the J segment 7 bases; nucleotides outside the gene matches: 10. The CDR3 nucleotides are TGCAGCGTTAGCTTAGGACAGGGAAGAAATTCACCCCTCCACTTT. Translation: CSVSLGQGRNSPLHF.

This clone was counted only a few times. J is TRBJ2-7 and V is TRBV5-4; maybe TRBD2 (5 bases). Germline lookup yields CDR1 SGHNT and CDR2 YYREEE (reference sequence). This CDR3 has 17 residues. Trimming removed 5 bases from V and 3 bases from J, with 24 bases in between. The CDR3 DNA sequence: TGTGCCAGCAGGTTCGGCCAACTAGGGTTTGTGGGCTACGAGCAGTACTTC. Its protein is CASRFGQLGFVGYEQYF. Based on the CDR3 plus reference TRBV5-4 and TRBJ2-7, the full variable domain is ETGVTQSPTHLIKTRGQQVTLRCSSQSGHNTVSWYQQALGQGPQFIFQYYREEENGRGNFPPRFSGLQFPNYSSELNVNALELDDSALYLCASRFGQLGFVGYEQYFGPGTRLTVT.

This clone has only a few counts. This chain links TRBV27 with TRBJ2-7, with D perhaps matching TRBD2 (5 bases). The V gene's germline CDR1 is MNHEY and CDR2 SMNVEV (reference sequence). The CDR3 loop spans 11 amino acids. The V gene lost 6 bases and the J gene lost 4 bases, with 7 bases spanning the gap. The CDR3 protein is CASRGEYEQYF. CDR3 in DNA: TGTGCCAGCAGGGGAGAGTACGAGCAGTACTTC.